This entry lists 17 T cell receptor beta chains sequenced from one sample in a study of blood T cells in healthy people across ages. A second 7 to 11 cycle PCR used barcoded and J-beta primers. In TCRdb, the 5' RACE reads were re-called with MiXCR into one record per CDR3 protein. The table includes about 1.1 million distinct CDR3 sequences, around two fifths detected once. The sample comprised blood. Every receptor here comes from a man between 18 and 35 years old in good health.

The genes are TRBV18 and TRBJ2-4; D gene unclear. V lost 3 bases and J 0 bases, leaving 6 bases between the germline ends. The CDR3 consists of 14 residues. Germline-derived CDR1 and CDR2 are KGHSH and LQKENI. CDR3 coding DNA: TGTGCCAGCTCACCCGAACTAGCCAAAAACATTCAGTACTTC. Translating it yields CASSPELAKNIQYF.

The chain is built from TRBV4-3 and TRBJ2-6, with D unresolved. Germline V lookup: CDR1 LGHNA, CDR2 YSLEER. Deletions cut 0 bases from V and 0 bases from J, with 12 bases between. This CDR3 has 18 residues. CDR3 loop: CASSQDFTFLSGANVLTF. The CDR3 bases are TGCGCCAGCAGCCAAGATTTTACTTTTCTCTCTGGGGCCAACGTCCTGACTTTC.

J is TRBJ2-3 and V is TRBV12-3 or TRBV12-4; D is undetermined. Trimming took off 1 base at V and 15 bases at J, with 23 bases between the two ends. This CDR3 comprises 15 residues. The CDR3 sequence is CASSLGLVSADAEYF. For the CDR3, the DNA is TGTGCCAGCAGTTTAGGGCTAGTGAGCGCAGATGCGGAATATTTT.

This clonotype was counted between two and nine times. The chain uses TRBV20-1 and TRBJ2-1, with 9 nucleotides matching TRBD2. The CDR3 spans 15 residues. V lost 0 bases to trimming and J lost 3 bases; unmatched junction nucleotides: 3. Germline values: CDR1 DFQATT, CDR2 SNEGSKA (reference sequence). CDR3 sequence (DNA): TGCAGTGCTAGAGATCGCGGGGGGGACTACAATGAGCAGTTCTTC. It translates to CSARDRGGDYNEQFF.

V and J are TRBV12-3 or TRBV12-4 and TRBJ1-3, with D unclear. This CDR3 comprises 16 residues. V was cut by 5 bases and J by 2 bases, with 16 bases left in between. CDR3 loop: CASSPTPEVAGNTIYF. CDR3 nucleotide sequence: TGTGCCAGCAGTCCGACGCCAGAGGTGGCTGGAAACACCATATATTTT.

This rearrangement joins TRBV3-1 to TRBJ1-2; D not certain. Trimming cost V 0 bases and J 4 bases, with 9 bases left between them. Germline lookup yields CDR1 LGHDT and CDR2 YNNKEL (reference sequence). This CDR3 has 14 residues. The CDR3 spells CASSQDHGGYGYTF. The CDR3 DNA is TGTGCCAGCAGCCAAGATCATGGTGGCTATGGCTACACCTTC.

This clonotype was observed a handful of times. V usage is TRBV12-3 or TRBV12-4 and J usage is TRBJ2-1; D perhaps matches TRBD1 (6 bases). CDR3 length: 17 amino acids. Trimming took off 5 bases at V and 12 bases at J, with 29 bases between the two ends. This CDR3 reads CASSLPLVGAVPEAQFF. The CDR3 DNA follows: TGTGCCAGCAGTCTCCCCCTCGTGGGGGCTGTCCCGGAGGCGCAGTTCTTC.

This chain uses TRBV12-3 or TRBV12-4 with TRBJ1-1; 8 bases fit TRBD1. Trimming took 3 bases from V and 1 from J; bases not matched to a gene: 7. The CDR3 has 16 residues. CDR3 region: CASSFATGVRNTEAFF. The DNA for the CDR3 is TGTGCCAGCAGTTTCGCGACAGGGGTAAGGAACACTGAAGCTTTCTTT.

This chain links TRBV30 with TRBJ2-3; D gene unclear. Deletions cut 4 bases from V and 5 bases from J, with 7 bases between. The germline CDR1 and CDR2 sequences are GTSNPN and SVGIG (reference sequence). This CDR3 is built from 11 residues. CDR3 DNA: TGTGCCTGGAAATTTGGAGATACGCAGTATTTT. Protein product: CAWKFGDTQYF.

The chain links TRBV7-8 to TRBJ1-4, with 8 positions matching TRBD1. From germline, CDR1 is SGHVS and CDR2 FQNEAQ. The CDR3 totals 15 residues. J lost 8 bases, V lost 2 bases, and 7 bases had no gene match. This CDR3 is CASSLSTGAGEKLFF. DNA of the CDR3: TGTGCCAGCAGCTTATCGACAGGGGCAGGGGAAAAACTGTTTTTT.

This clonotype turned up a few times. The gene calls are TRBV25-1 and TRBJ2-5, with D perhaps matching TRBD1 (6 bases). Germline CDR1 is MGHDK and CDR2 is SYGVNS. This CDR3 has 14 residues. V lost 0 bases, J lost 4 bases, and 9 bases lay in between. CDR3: CASSEYRGRETQYF. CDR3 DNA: TGTGCCAGCAGTGAATATAGGGGGAGAGAGACCCAGTACTTC.

The CDR3 DNA follows: TGTGCCAGCAGCTCCTGGGGGACCTCCTATGGCTACACCTTC. It yields the protein CASSSWGTSYGYTF. This chain joins TRBV7-2 and TRBJ1-2, with D tentatively TRBD1 (5 bases). From germline, CDR1 is SGHTA and CDR2 FQGNSA. Trimming took 4 bases from V and 4 from J, leaving 13 bases between them. The CDR3 totals 14 residues.

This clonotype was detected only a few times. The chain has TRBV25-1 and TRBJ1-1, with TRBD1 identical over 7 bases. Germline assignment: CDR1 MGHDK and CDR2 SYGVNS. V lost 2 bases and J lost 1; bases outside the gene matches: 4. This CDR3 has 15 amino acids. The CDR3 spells CASSERDSSNTEAFF. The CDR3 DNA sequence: TGTGCCAGCAGTGAACGGGACAGTTCGAACACTGAAGCTTTCTTT.

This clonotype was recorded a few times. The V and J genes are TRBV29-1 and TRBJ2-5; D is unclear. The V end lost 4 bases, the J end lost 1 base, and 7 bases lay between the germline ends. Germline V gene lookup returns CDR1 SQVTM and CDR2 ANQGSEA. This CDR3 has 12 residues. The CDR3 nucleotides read TGCAGCGTTGCAGATATCCAAGAGACCCAGTACTTC. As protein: CSVADIQETQYF.

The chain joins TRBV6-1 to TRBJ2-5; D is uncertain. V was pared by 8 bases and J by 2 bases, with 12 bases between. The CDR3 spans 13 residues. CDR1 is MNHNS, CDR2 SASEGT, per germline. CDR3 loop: CASEVRLQETQYF. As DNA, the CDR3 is TGTGCCAGCGAGGTTAGACTTCAAGAGACCCAGTACTTC.

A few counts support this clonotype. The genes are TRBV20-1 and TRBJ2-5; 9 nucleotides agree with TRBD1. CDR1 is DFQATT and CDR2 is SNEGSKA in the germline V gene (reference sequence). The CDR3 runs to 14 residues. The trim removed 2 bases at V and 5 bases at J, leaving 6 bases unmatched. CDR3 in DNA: TGCAGTGCTAGAACCGGGACAGGGTTTGAGACCCAGTACTTC. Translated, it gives CSARTGTGFETQYF.

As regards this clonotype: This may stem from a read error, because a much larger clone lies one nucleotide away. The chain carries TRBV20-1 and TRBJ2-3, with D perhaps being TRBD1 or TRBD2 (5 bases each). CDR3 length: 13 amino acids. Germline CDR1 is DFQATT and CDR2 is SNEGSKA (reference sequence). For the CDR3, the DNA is TGCAGTGCTCCGGACTTATCCACAGGTACGCAGTATTTT. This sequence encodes CSAPDLSTGTQYF.